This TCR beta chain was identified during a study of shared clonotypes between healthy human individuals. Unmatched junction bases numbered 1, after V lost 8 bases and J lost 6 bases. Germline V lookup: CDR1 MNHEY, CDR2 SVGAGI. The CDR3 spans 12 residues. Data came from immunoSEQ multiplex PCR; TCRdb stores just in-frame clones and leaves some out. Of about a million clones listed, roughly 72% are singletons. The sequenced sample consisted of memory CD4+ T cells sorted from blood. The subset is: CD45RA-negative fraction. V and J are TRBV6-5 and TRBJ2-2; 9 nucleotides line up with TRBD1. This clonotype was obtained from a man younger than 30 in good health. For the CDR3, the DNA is TGTGCCAGCCGACAGGGGGCCGGGGAGCTGTTTTTT. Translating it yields CASRQGAGELFF.